This TCR beta chain was recorded in a study of OX40 agonist ivuxolimab in advanced cancers. Study-wide context: Intravenous ivuxolimab at 0.01 to 10 mg/kg was given to patients every 2 weeks. People who had prior anti-PD-1, anti-PD-L1 or anti-CTLA-4 therapy could take part, and around 40% had some.

Trimming stripped 8 bases from V and 6 bases from J, with 14 bases between. Germline-derived CDR1 and CDR2 are MDHEN and SYDVKM. The CDR3 is made up of 14 amino acids. With respect to this clone: Its antigen remains unidentified.

Study-level findings and limits: Within 6 weeks, CD4+ and CD8+ blood T cells expanded clonally at 0.1 to 3.0 mg/kg. The antigens recognized by the expanded peripheral T cells, that is their antigen specificity, were not determined.

Sequencing used immunoSEQ multiplex PCR; TCRdb keeps in-frame clones, though not all of them. The repertoire consists of 100,000 to 150,000 clones, with about nine tenths occurring once and the leading ten covering 1.1%. Specimen: CD4+ or CD8+ T cells sorted from blood, collected in a trial of the OX40 agonist ivuxolimab. This clonotype originated in an adult with an advanced solid tumor such as melanoma, head and neck, liver or kidney cancer. This chain links TRBV28 with TRBJ1-6; no definite D call. The CDR3 region is CASWAPGSNSPLHF. Here the CDR3 DNA reads TGTGCCAGCTGGGCCCCGGGCAGTAATTCACCCCTCCACTTT.